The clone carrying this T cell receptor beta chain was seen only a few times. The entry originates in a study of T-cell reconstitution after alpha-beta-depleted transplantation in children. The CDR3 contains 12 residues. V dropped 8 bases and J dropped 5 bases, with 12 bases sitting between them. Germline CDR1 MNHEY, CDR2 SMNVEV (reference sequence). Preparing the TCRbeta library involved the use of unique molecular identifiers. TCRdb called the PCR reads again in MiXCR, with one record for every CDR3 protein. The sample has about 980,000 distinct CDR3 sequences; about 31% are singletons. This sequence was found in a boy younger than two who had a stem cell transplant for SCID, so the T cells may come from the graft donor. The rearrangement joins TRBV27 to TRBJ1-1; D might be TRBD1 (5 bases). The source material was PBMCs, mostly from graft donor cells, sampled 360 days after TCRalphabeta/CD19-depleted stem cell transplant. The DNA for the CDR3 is TGTGCCAGCGGGAGGGGTCAGACTGAAGCTTTCTTT. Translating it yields CASGRGQTEAFF.